This T cell receptor beta chain was found in a study of CD8 T cells in ankylosing spondylitis. The study's findings and limits: One TCR beta motif, made up of roughly eight highly homologous variants, appeared characteristic of ankylosing spondylitis blood.

Per the germline V gene, CDR1 is SGHVS and CDR2 is FNYEAQ. The V and J ends lost 0 bases and 0 bases respectively, with 6 bases between them. CDR3 length: 15 residues. TCRdb called the 5' RACE reads again in MiXCR, with one record for every CDR3 protein. The data contain about 220,000 distinct CDR3 sequences, around 7.9% of them singletons. The table lists this clonotype with many counts. What it binds is not known. This sequence originates from a male donor with ankylosing spondylitis. The sequencing sample was made of blood, either unsorted or a sorted T cell fraction (not recorded which). The chain joins TRBV7-6 to TRBJ1-3, with D uncertain. The CDR3 loop reads CASSLAADSGNTIYF. The CDR3 bases are TGTGCCAGCAGCTTAGCGGCGGACTCTGGAAACACCATATATTTT.